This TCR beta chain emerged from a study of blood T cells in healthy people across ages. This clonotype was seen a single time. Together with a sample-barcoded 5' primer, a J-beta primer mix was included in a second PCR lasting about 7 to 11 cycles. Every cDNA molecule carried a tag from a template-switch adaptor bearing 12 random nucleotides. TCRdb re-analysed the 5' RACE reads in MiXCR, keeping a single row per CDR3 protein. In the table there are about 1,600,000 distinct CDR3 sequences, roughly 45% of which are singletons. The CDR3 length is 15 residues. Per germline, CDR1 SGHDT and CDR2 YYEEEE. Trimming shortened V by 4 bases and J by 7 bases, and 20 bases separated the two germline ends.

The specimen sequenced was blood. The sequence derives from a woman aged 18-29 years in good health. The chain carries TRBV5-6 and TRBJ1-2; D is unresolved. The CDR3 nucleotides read TGTGCCAGCAGCCTAAAAACCCTCCTTTGGGGTGGCTACACCTTC. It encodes CASSLKTLLWGGYTF.